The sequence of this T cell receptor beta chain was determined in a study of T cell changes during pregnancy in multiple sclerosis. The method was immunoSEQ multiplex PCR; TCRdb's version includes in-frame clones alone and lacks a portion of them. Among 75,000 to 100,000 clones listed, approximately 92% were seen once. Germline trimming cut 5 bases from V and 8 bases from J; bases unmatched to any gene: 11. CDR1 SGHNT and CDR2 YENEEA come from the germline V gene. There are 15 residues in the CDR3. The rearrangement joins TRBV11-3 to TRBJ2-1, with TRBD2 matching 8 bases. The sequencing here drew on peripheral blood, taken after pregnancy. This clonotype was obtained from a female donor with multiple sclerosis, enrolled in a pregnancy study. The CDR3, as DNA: TGTGCCAGCAGCCCCAGGGCTAGCGGGTTGCATGAGCAGTTCTTC. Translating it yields CASSPRASGLHEQFF.